These 6 T cell receptor beta chains share one sample of origin, sequenced in a study of shared clonotypes between healthy human individuals. Repertoires were generated with immunoSEQ multiplex PCR, while TCRdb's copy carries only in-frame clones and drops some. The sample lists nearly 500,000 clones; 76% were seen once. Sequences were obtained from PBMCs. The receptor source for this set is a woman in her forties in good health. Some clones in this sample may be carry-over from other donors' samples.

V and J are TRBV4-1 and TRBJ1-2; TRBD1 aligns across 7 bases. The V and J ends lost 3 bases and 1 base, in that order; junction bases with no gene match: 2. The CDR3 loop spans 14 amino acids. The germline CDR1 and CDR2 sequences are MGHRA and YSYEKL. For the CDR3, the DNA is TGCGCCAGCAGCCACCAGGGGGTTAACTATGGCTACACCTTC. As protein: CASSHQGVNYGYTF.

CDR3 sequence reads: CSGGKAGVDTQYF. The CDR3 nucleotides are TGCAGCGGGGGGAAGGCAGGGGTGGATACGCAGTATTTT. This chain uses TRBV29-1 with TRBJ2-3, with D perhaps TRBD1 (6 bases). The CDR3 has 13 residues. Germline CDR1 SQVTM, CDR2 ANQGSEA. The V end lost 7 bases, the J end lost 6 bases, and 17 bases lay between the germline ends.

The count of this clone is one. The V and J genes are TRBV4-1 and TRBJ1-1; the match to TRBD1 covers 8 bases. Looked up from germline, CDR1 is MGHRA and CDR2 is YSYEKL. V dropped 3 bases and J dropped 8; count of bases not matched to a gene: 8. This CDR3 is built from 14 residues. Here the CDR3 reads CASSQAGGKPEAFF. In DNA form, the CDR3 reads TGCGCCAGCAGCCAGGCAGGGGGCAAGCCCGAAGCTTTCTTT.

In its sample, this clone was seen many times. Other DNA sequences from this sample encode an identical CDR3 as well. The rearrangement uses TRBV28 and TRBJ2-3; 9 positions match TRBD2. The germline V gene encodes CDR1 MDHEN and CDR2 SYDVKM. This CDR3 contains 15 residues. Germline trimming cut 2 bases from V and 6 bases from J; bases unmatched to any gene: 6. The CDR3 DNA sequence: TGTGCCAGCAGTTTAGCGGGAGGGCCCGGGGATACGCAGTATTTT. It translates to CASSLAGGPGDTQYF.

To note about this clone: This clone may be a read error of a much larger clone one base away. The gene calls are TRBV2 and TRBJ1-2; 11 positions agree with TRBD1. The CDR3 runs 15 residues. Germline CDR1 reads SNHLY; CDR2 reads FYNNEI. CDR3 DNA sequence: TGTGCCAGCAGTGAACCGGGACAGGGGGTCTATGGCTACGCCTTC. It encodes CASSEPGQGVYGYAF.

With respect to this clone: The junction shows a germline mismatch at one end, possibly a read error. The rearrangement joins TRBV7-2 to TRBJ2-5, with TRBD2 matching 8 bases. The CDR3 contains 13 residues. Per germline, CDR1 SGHTA and CDR2 FQGNSA. CDR3 bases: TGTGCCAGCAGCCCCGAGCGGCTAGCGGGCAAGCACTTC. Protein product: CASSPERLAGKHF.